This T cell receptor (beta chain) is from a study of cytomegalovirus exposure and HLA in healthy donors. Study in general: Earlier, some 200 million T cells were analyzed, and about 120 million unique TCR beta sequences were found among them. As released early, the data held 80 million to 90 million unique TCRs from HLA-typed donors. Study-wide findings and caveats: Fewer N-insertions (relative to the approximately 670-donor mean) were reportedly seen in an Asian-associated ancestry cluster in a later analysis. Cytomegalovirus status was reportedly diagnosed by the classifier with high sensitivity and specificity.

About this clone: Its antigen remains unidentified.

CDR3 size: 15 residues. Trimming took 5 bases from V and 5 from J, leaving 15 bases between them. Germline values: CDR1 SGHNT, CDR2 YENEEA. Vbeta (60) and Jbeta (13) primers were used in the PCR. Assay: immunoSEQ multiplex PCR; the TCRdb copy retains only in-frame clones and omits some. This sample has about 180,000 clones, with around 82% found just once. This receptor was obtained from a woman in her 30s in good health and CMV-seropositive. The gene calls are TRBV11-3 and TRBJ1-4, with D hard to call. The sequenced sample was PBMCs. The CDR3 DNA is TGTGCCAGCAGCCCTCGTAAGACTTTAAATGAAAAACTGTTTTTT. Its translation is CASSPRKTLNEKLFF. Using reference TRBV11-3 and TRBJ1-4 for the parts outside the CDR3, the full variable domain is EAGVVQSPRYKIIEKKQPVAFWCNPISGHNTLYWYLQNLGQGPELLIRYENEEAVDDSQLPKDRFSAERLKGVDSTLKIQPAELGDSAVYLCASSPRKTLNEKLFFGSGTQLSVL.